These 23 T cell receptor beta chains originate from one sample sequenced in a study of cytomegalovirus exposure and HLA in healthy donors. The PCR employed 60 Vbeta primers together with 13 Jbeta primers. Sequenced by immunoSEQ multiplex PCR; TCRdb stores in-frame clones only, minus some. The sample lists around 64,000 clones, 85% to 90% seen once, with about 12% in the top ten. The sequenced material came from PBMCs. These receptors were obtained from a woman in her 30s in good health and CMV-seropositive.

This rearrangement joins TRBV6-4 to TRBJ2-6; 7 positions match TRBD2. The CDR3 has 16 residues. Germline assignment: CDR1 MRHNA and CDR2 SNTAGT. J lost 1 base, V lost 0 bases, and 0 bases had no gene match. DNA for the CDR3: TGTGCCAGCAGTGACTCGGGGGGGTCTGGGGCCAACGTCCTGACTTTC. This gives the protein CASSDSGGSGANVLTF.

The chain uses TRBV30 and TRBJ2-5; 12 nucleotides line up with TRBD2. This CDR3 spans 14 amino acids. The V gene's germline CDR1 is GTSNPN and CDR2 SVGIG (reference sequence). The V and J ends lost 2 bases and 6 bases, in that order; junction bases with no gene match: 4. The CDR3 DNA is TGTGCCTGGAGTCTAGCGGGAGGGGTAAAGACCCAGTACTTC. Translating it yields CAWSLAGGVKTQYF.

The genes are TRBV6-5 and TRBJ1-1; 10 positions agree with TRBD1. After removal of 6 bases from V and 11 bases from J, the junction contained 12 bases not matched to a gene. Germline assignment: CDR1 MNHEY and CDR2 SVGAGI. CDR3 length: 14 residues. As DNA, the CDR3 is TGTGCCAGCAGAAAAAACGACAGGGGGCGTGAGGCTTTCTTT. Encoded protein: CASRKNDRGREAFF.

The rearrangement links TRBV27 to TRBJ2-7; no firm D call. With 3 bases removed from V and 2 bases from J, the gap between germline ends came to 8 bases. From germline, CDR1 is MNHEY and CDR2 SMNVEV (reference sequence). CDR3 size: 13 residues. The CDR3 here is CASSFSATYEQYF. DNA for the CDR3: TGTGCCAGCAGTTTTTCCGCGACCTACGAGCAGTACTTC.

The chain carries TRBV5-1 and TRBJ2-3, with D possibly being TRBD2 (6 bases). The CDR3 extends over 15 amino acids. With 5 bases removed from V and 6 bases from J, the gap between germline ends came to 19 bases. Germline CDR1 reads SGHRS; CDR2 reads YFSETQ. As DNA, the CDR3 is TGCGCCAGCAGTTCGGGGGACTTAGCGTCCGATACGCAGTATTTT. It is translated as CASSSGDLASDTQYF.

The chain employs TRBV14 and TRBJ2-1, with 8 bases identical to TRBD2. Germline V CDR1 and CDR2: SGHDN, FVKESK. J lost 10 bases, V lost 3 bases, and 14 bases had no gene match. CDR3 size: 16 residues. DNA for the CDR3: TGTGCCAGCAGCCAGGGGACTAGTCGGTGGAGAGGCGAGCAGTTCTTC. Protein product: CASSQGTSRWRGEQFF.

This chain joins TRBV12-1 and TRBJ2-1; the D call of TRBD2 is as the table states it, not checked on the DNA. TRBV12-1 is designated a pseudogene. The CDR3 has 11 residues. CDR3 residues: CASSPSLEQFF. DNA of the CDR3: TGTGCCAGCAGCCCCTCCCTTGAGCAGTTCTTC.

The chain employs TRBV27 and TRBJ1-2; D unclear. This CDR3 contains 13 residues. Germline V CDR1 and CDR2: MNHEY, SMNVEV (reference sequence). V was pared by 2 bases and J by 9 bases, with 13 bases between. The CDR3 DNA is TGTGCCAGCAGTTTAAAAACGGAGGGAAGCTACACCTTC. It specifies CASSLKTEGSYTF.

The V gene is TRBV7-2, the J gene TRBJ2-1; 9 nucleotides agree with TRBD2. The V and J ends lost 3 bases and 7 bases, in that order; junction bases with no gene match: 10. Per the germline V gene, CDR1 is SGHTA and CDR2 is FQGNSA. This CDR3 comprises 16 residues. The CDR3: CASSLQREVYSNEQFF. In DNA form, the CDR3 reads TGTGCCAGCAGCTTGCAGCGGGAGGTTTATTCGAATGAGCAGTTCTTC.

This chain joins TRBV19 and TRBJ2-7; D might be TRBD1 (6 bases). The CDR3 is 15 residues long. With 5 bases removed from V and 5 bases from J, the gap between germline ends came to 19 bases. Germline CDR1 LNHDA, CDR2 SQIVND (reference sequence). The DNA for the CDR3 is TGTGCCAGTAGTCGGATGTCCGGGACATTCCACGAGCAGTACTTC. Its protein product is CASSRMSGTFHEQYF.

V is TRBV5-6 and J is TRBJ2-7; D is perhaps TRBD2 (5 bases). With 0 bases removed from V and 3 bases from J, the gap between germline ends came to 10 bases. The CDR3 has 14 residues. CDR1 and CDR2 (germline): SGHDT, YYEEEE. CDR3 in DNA: TGTGCCAGCAGCTTGGGGACTGCCGTCTACGAGCAGTACTTC. Translated, it gives CASSLGTAVYEQYF.

There are a few counts of this clone. The J gene is TRBJ1-5, the V gene TRBV9; maybe TRBD1 (5 bases). CDR1 is SGDLS, CDR2 YYNGEE, per germline. This CDR3 spans 13 amino acids. Trimming took 3 bases from V and 5 from J, leaving 9 bases between them. CDR3: CASSAGVHQPQHF. The CDR3 DNA reads as TGTGCCAGCAGCGCGGGGGTTCATCAGCCCCAGCATTTT.

The rearrangement uses TRBV4-2 and TRBJ2-7, with 8 bases identical to TRBD2. The V gene end was trimmed by 0 bases and the J gene end by 4 bases; junction bases not matched to a gene: 11. The CDR3 totals 17 residues. The germline V gene has CDR1 LGHNA and CDR2 YNFKEQ. The CDR3 reads CASSQDLRTSGVYEQYF. The CDR3 DNA sequence: TGTGCCAGCAGCCAAGATTTAAGAACTAGCGGAGTATACGAGCAGTACTTC.

The chain uses TRBV7-9 and TRBJ2-1; 8 bases align to TRBD2. Looked up from germline, CDR1 is SEHNR and CDR2 is FQNEAQ (reference sequence). This CDR3 is built from 15 residues. V lost 5 bases to trimming and J lost 7 bases; unmatched junction nucleotides: 10. In nucleotides, the CDR3 is TGTGCCAGCAGCGCTACTAGCGGAGTTGTGAATGAGCAGTTCTTC. It specifies CASSATSGVVNEQFF. The complete variable domain, with remaining parts taken from reference TRBV7-9 and TRBJ2-1, reads DTGVSQNPRHKITKRGQNVTFRCDPISEHNRLYWYRQTLGQGPEFLTYFQNEAQLEKSRLLSDRFSAERPKGSFSTLEIQRTEQGDSAMYLCASSATSGVVNEQFFGPGTRLTVL.

V and J are TRBV10-1 and TRBJ2-2, with D unresolved. Trimming took off 3 bases at V and 5 bases at J, with 13 bases between the two ends. CDR1 and CDR2 (germline): WNHNN, SYGVQD (reference sequence). The CDR3 has 15 amino acids. CDR3 sequence: CASSDAVLGTGELFF. For the CDR3, the DNA is TGCGCCAGCAGTGATGCAGTTCTAGGTACCGGGGAGCTGTTTTTT.

This clone has more than one count but fewer than ten. The chain employs TRBV5-1 and TRBJ1-2; 9 nucleotides agree with TRBD1. Germline CDR1 and CDR2: SGHRS and YFSETQ. This CDR3 has 15 amino acids. J was trimmed by 4 bases and V by 4 bases; bases with no gene match: 8. The CDR3 here is CASSIAGQGSYGYTF. The CDR3 DNA sequence: TGCGCCAGCAGCATCGCGGGACAGGGTAGCTATGGCTACACCTTC.

The chain has TRBV20-1 and TRBJ1-1, with TRBD1 identical over 9 bases. Looked up from germline, CDR1 is DFQATT and CDR2 is SNEGSKA (reference sequence). V shed 2 bases, J shed 11 bases, and the junction held 3 bases outside the gene matches. There are 11 residues in the CDR3. The CDR3 DNA is TGCAGTGCTAGAAGGGACAGGGCCGCTTTCTTT. It encodes CSARRDRAAFF.

This rearrangement joins TRBV7-8 to TRBJ2-7; TRBD1 might be the D (6 bases). This CDR3 comprises 14 residues. Per the germline V gene, CDR1 is SGHVS and CDR2 is FQNEAQ. With 5 bases removed from V and 3 bases from J, the gap between germline ends came to 14 bases. CDR3 sequence reads: CASSQGLYYYEQYF. In DNA form, the CDR3 reads TGTGCCAGCAGCCAGGGGTTGTACTACTACGAGCAGTACTTC.

This chain joins TRBV25-1 and TRBJ2-1; 12 bases are shared with TRBD2. Germline V gene data show CDR1 as MGHDK and CDR2 as SYGVNS. The length of the CDR3 is 15 residues. After removal of 5 bases from V and 6 bases from J, the junction contained 5 bases not matched to a gene. CDR3 in amino acids: CASSIRLAGANEQFF. CDR3 DNA sequence: TGTGCCAGCAGTATCCGACTAGCGGGAGCCAATGAGCAGTTCTTC.

The V gene is TRBV12-1, the J gene TRBJ2-1; TRBD2, as called in the table, went unchecked against the DNA. TRBV12-1 is marked as a pseudogene. The CDR3 is 15 amino acids. CDR3 residues: CASSLGLAEDNEQFF. DNA for the CDR3: TGTGCCAGCAGCTTGGGACTAGCGGAGGACAATGAGCAGTTCTTC.

The CDR3 is CASSSRGGAGTYEQYF. The CDR3 DNA reads TGTGCCAGCAGTTCCCGCGGCGGGGCGGGGACCTACGAGCAGTACTTC. The rearrangement links TRBV27 to TRBJ2-7, with D possibly being TRBD2 (6 bases). This CDR3 is 16 amino acids long. Germline CDR1 and CDR2: MNHEY and SMNVEV (reference sequence). Trimming stripped 4 bases from V and 2 bases from J, with 18 bases between.

The chain carries TRBV11-3 and TRBJ2-7; 13 nucleotides agree with TRBD2. Germline values: CDR1 SGHNT, CDR2 YENEEA. This CDR3 contains 15 residues. The V segment lost 4 bases and the J segment 5 bases; nucleotides outside the gene matches: 5. CDR3 in amino acids: CASSSGLAGVDEQYF. The CDR3 region has the DNA TGTGCCAGCAGCTCCGGACTAGCGGGAGTCGACGAGCAGTACTTC.

The chain links TRBV28 to TRBJ2-7; TRBD1 aligns across 9 bases. This CDR3 is built from 16 residues. J was trimmed by 6 bases and V by 5 bases; bases with no gene match: 14. Germline V gives CDR1 MDHEN, CDR2 SYDVKM. Written as DNA, the CDR3 is TGTGCCAGCAGTCTTCACCTCGGGACAGGGATCTGCGAGCAGTACTTC. Translated: CASSLHLGTGICEQYF.